A single sample is the source of the 27 T cell receptor beta chains below, sequenced in a study of Graves' ophthalmopathy and Graves' hyperthyroidism. Amplified material comprised TCR beta CDR3 regions derived from RNA transcripts. Second-round multiplex PCR came after a first-round RT-PCR that employed HTBI primers. TCRdb passed the multiplex PCR reads through MiXCR, listing each CDR3 protein once. The table lists over a million distinct CDR3 sequences, about 35% of them singletons. Sequencing used peripheral blood or thyroid tissue (not recorded which). Source of these receptors: an adult man with Graves' hyperthyroidism.

At least ten counts were recorded for this clonotype. V gene TRBV29-1 combines with J gene TRBJ2-7, with 16 nucleotides matching TRBD2. This CDR3 region has 17 residues. The V segment lost 6 bases and the J segment 1 base; nucleotides outside the gene matches: 9. Germline V gene data show CDR1 as SQVTM and CDR2 as ANQGSEA. Written as DNA, the CDR3 is TGCAGCGTCCCCACCGGGACTAGCGGGAGGGTGTCCTACGAGCAGTACTTC. As protein: CSVPTGTSGRVSYEQYF.

The CDR3 protein is CSARGDGAGQPQHF. The CDR3 DNA follows: TGCAGTGCTAGGGGCGATGGGGCCGGTCAGCCCCAGCATTTT. The V call is TRBV20-1, the J call TRBJ1-5; TRBD1 might be the D (5 bases). The CDR3 spans 14 residues. Germline V gives CDR1 DFQATT, CDR2 SNEGSKA (reference sequence). The ends were cut back, 3 bases at V and 6 bases at J, with 15 bases in the middle.

This clonotype turned up a few times. V gene TRBV3-1 combines with J gene TRBJ2-7; 9 nucleotides line up with TRBD1. The V gene's germline CDR1 is LGHDT and CDR2 YNNKEL (reference sequence). J lost 2 bases, V lost 4 bases, and 9 bases had no gene match. There are 16 residues in the CDR3. The CDR3 coding sequence is TGTGCCAGCAGCCCGCGACAGGGGGGAAATGCCTACGAGCAGTACTTC. Encoded protein: CASSPRQGGNAYEQYF.

As regards this clonotype: This may come from a read error, since a much larger clone is one base off. The chain employs TRBV10-3 and TRBJ1-2; D call uncertain. V lost 6 bases and J 8 bases, leaving 13 bases between the germline ends. The CDR3 has 12 amino acids. Germline V gives CDR1 ENHRY, CDR2 SYGVKD. The CDR3 DNA is TGTGCCATCAGGAGTGAGGGTTCCGGCTACACCTTC. Translation: CAIRSEGSGYTF.

The chain recombines TRBV15 with TRBJ1-5, with a weak D call TRBD1 (6 bases). The V and J ends lost 3 bases and 6 bases respectively, with 15 bases between them. This CDR3 comprises 15 residues. The germline gives CDR1 LNHNV, CDR2 YYDKDF (reference sequence). The CDR3 nucleotides read TGTGCCACCAGCAGCCAAACAGGGTTTACTCAGCCCCAGCATTTT. It encodes CATSSQTGFTQPQHF.

This clonotype was detected many times. V gene TRBV19 combines with J gene TRBJ2-7; 10 positions match TRBD1. J was trimmed by 3 bases and V by 5 bases; bases with no gene match: 7. The V gene's germline CDR1 is LNHDA and CDR2 SQIVND (reference sequence). This CDR3 comprises 15 residues. The CDR3 region is CASSLGTGEIYEQYF. As DNA, the CDR3 is TGTGCCAGTAGTCTCGGGACAGGGGAAATCTACGAGCAGTACTTC.

This sequence joins TRBV19 and TRBJ2-2; TRBD2 matches at 12 bases. This CDR3 region has 16 residues. With 4 bases clipped from V and 4 bases from J, the junction kept 4 bases outside the gene matches. CDR1 is LNHDA, CDR2 SQIVND, per germline (reference sequence). CDR3 loop: CASSRRTSGTTGELFF. The CDR3 DNA sequence: TGTGCCAGTAGTAGGCGGACTAGCGGGACCACCGGGGAGCTGTTTTTT.

As concerns this clonotype: A junction boundary mismatches the germline segment, possibly from a read error. The rearrangement joins TRBV10-3 to TRBJ2-7, with 8 bases fitting TRBD1. CDR1 ENHRY and CDR2 SYGVKD come from the germline V gene. The CDR3 runs 16 residues. CDR3 DNA: TGTGCCAGCAGTTGGGCCAGACGGGACAGGTCCTACGAGCAGTACTTC. It codes for CASSWARRDRSYEQYF.

About this clonotype: Given a much more abundant clone one base away, this may be a read error. The chain carries TRBV5-1 and TRBJ2-1, with D unclear. The germline V gene has CDR1 SGHRS and CDR2 YFSETQ. The CDR3 contains 11 residues. For the CDR3, the DNA is TGCGCCAGCGGCTTGGCCGAGGAGCAGTTCTTC. This gives the protein CASGLAEEQFF.

This chain uses TRBV11-1 with TRBJ2-7, with D uncertain. CDR1 is SGHAT, CDR2 FQDESV, per germline (reference sequence). Trimming took 1 base from V and 5 from J, leaving 12 bases between them. The CDR3 has 14 amino acids. CDR3 sequence (DNA): TGTGCCAGCAGCTTAGTATCGTTGGGGAACGAGCAGTACTTC. It encodes CASSLVSLGNEQYF.

On this clonotype itself: A read error may produce the germline difference seen at one junction end. The genes are TRBV10-3 and TRBJ2-6, with D tentatively TRBD1 (8 bases). This CDR3 contains 14 residues. Germline CDR1 and CDR2: ENHRY and SYGVKD. The CDR3 protein is CAISRADREGTEAF. CDR3 coding DNA: TGTGCCATCAGTCGGGCGGACAGGGAGGGCACTGAAGCTTTC.

On this clonotype itself: A much larger clone lies one base from this, so it may be a read error. This chain joins TRBV29-1 and TRBJ2-2, with 7 bases matching TRBD1. From germline, CDR1 is SQVTM and CDR2 ANQGSEA. The CDR3 loop spans 13 amino acids. J lost 6 bases, V lost 7 bases, and 8 bases had no gene match. CDR3 DNA: TGCAGCGGTAGACAGGGTAGCGCCGGGGAGCTGTTTTTT. Its protein is CSGRQGSAGELFF.

In this sample, this clonotype turned up once. This may be a read error, as it is one base from a much larger clone. V and J are TRBV5-1 and TRBJ1-2; 9 bases agree with TRBD1. In germline, CDR1 is SGHRS, CDR2 YFSETQ. This CDR3 spans 13 amino acids. CDR3 nucleotides: TGCGCCAGCAGCCGGACAGGGGACGATGGCTACGCCTTC. It codes for CASSRTGDDGYAF.

This clonotype has ten or more counts. The J gene is TRBJ2-5, the V gene TRBV11-2, with D perhaps matching TRBD2 (5 bases). V shed 8 bases and J shed 5 bases, with 12 bases lying between them. This CDR3 spans 12 amino acids. Germline CDR1 SGHAT, CDR2 FQNNGV. The CDR3 DNA is TGTGCCAGCGGCGGAGGCTCGGAGACCCAGTACTTC. Amino acids: CASGGGSETQYF.

In its sample, this clonotype was seen a few times. CDR3 sequence reads: CSVEGFSVTEAFF. The CDR3 nucleotides read TGCAGCGTTGAGGGCTTTTCCGTCACTGAAGCTTTCTTT. The genes are TRBV29-1 and TRBJ1-1, with D unresolved. The CDR3 spans 13 residues. Trimming removed 3 bases from V and 4 bases from J, with 12 bases in between. CDR1 and CDR2 from the germline V gene are SQVTM and ANQGSEA.

The chain carries TRBV5-4 and TRBJ1-4, with D possibly being TRBD1 (6 bases). From germline, CDR1 is SGHNT and CDR2 YYREEE (reference sequence). Trimming removed 4 bases from V and 6 bases from J, with 16 bases in between. This CDR3 is built from 15 residues. The CDR3 sequence: CASSSNRALDEKLFF. Here the CDR3 DNA reads TGTGCCAGCAGCAGCAACAGGGCGCTGGATGAAAAACTGTTTTTT.

This clonotype was observed many times. V gene TRBV19 combines with J gene TRBJ2-7; 9 positions match TRBD2. Unmatched junction bases numbered 6, after V lost 3 bases and J lost 3 bases. Germline V gene lookup returns CDR1 LNHDA and CDR2 SQIVND (reference sequence). The length of the CDR3 is 15 residues. The CDR3 nucleotides read TGTGCCAGTAGTATCGCAGCGGGAGGATTCTACGAGCAGTACTTC. Translating it yields CASSIAAGGFYEQYF.

The sample holds many counts of this clonotype. The chain uses TRBV7-6 and TRBJ2-5; D might be TRBD2 (6 bases). The ends were cut back, 1 base at V and 4 bases at J, with 13 bases in the middle. Germline V CDR1 and CDR2: SGHVS, FNYEAQ. There are 15 residues in the CDR3. The CDR3 region is CASSLERAGGETQYF. CDR3 coding DNA: TGTGCCAGCAGCTTAGAGCGGGCCGGGGGAGAGACCCAGTACTTC.

The V gene is TRBV19, the J gene TRBJ1-1; D uncertain. The V and J ends lost 1 base and 3 bases respectively, with 6 bases between them. The CDR3 sequence is 13 residues long. Germline V gene data show CDR1 as LNHDA and CDR2 as SQIVND (reference sequence). The CDR3 coding sequence is TGTGCCAGTAGTATAGGCACGCACACTGAAGCTTTCTTT. Translated, it gives CASSIGTHTEAFF.

This clonotype has ten or more counts. The chain employs TRBV20-1 and TRBJ1-5, with 10 positions matching TRBD1. Per germline, CDR1 DFQATT and CDR2 SNEGSKA (reference sequence). The CDR3 covers 15 residues. Trimming at V came to 0 bases and at J to 4 bases, leaving 3 bases not matched to a gene. CDR3 sequence (DNA): TGCAGTGCTAGAGACCGGACAGGGGGGAATCAGCCCCAGCATTTT. This codes for CSARDRTGGNQPQHF.

This clonotype came up a few times. The chain couples TRBV7-9 to TRBJ2-5; D not certain. The better agreement between TRBJ2-4 and the DNA end casts doubt on the J call. The CDR3 is 12 residues long. Germline V gives CDR1 SEHNR, CDR2 FQNEAQ (reference sequence). The CDR3 DNA follows: TGTGCCAGCAGCGGCGACCCAAACATTCAGTACTTC. Its translation is CASSGDPNIQYF.

The gene calls are TRBV7-9 and TRBJ1-5; D gene uncertain. Between the trimmed V and J ends, which lost 4 bases and 4 bases, there was a span of 11 bases. Per the germline V gene, CDR1 is SEHNR and CDR2 is FQNEAQ (reference sequence). The CDR3 loop spans 14 amino acids. CDR3 in amino acids: CASSSGSDNQPQHF. The CDR3, as DNA: TGTGCCAGCAGCTCGGGGTCAGATAATCAGCCCCAGCATTTT.

The rearrangement joins TRBV2 to TRBJ1-1; no clear D gene. There are 11 residues in the CDR3. V dropped 5 bases and J dropped 8 bases, with 9 bases sitting between them. From germline, CDR1 is SNHLY and CDR2 FYNNEI. In DNA form, the CDR3 reads TGTGCCAGCAGTTACAAGGCAGAAGCTTTCTTT. This sequence encodes CASSYKAEAFF.

The chain uses TRBV6-4 and TRBJ2-3; D possibly corresponds to TRBD2 (5 bases). The CDR3 runs 12 residues. V was trimmed by 2 bases and J by 8 bases, leaving 8 bases between them. Germline loops: CDR1 MRHNA, CDR2 SNTAGT. The CDR3 region has the DNA TGTGCCAGCAGTGACGACGGACTTACGCAGTATTTT. It is translated as CASSDDGLTQYF.

This chain links TRBV10-2 with TRBJ1-6; 9 positions match TRBD1. The CDR3 length is 19 residues. Germline assignment: CDR1 WSHSY and CDR2 SAAADI. The trim removed 6 bases at V and 9 bases at J, leaving 21 bases unmatched. CDR3 amino acids: CASSLSTQGAGTGSSPLHF. The CDR3 DNA reads TGCGCCAGCAGCCTCTCAACACAGGGGGCCGGGACAGGGAGTTCACCCCTCCACTTT.

Turning to this clonotype: A much larger clone lies one base from this, so it may be a read error. The chain has TRBV10-3 and TRBJ1-6; no firm D call. This CDR3 has 15 residues. CDR1 is ENHRY, CDR2 SYGVKD, per germline. The CDR3 DNA reads TGTGCCAGCAGTCACAGACCAGGTGGGGATTCACCCCTCCACTTT. Its protein product is CASSHRPGGDSPLHF.

This clonotype was seen more than once but under ten times. The J gene is TRBJ1-1, the V gene TRBV6-5, with 7 bases that match TRBD1. Germline V gene lookup returns CDR1 MNHEY and CDR2 SVGAGI. V was clipped by 4 bases and J by 1 base; unmatched bases: 6. The CDR3 spans 15 residues. CDR3: CASSSPDRRNTEAFF. The CDR3 DNA reads as TGTGCCAGCAGTTCCCCGGACAGGCGGAACACTGAAGCTTTCTTT.